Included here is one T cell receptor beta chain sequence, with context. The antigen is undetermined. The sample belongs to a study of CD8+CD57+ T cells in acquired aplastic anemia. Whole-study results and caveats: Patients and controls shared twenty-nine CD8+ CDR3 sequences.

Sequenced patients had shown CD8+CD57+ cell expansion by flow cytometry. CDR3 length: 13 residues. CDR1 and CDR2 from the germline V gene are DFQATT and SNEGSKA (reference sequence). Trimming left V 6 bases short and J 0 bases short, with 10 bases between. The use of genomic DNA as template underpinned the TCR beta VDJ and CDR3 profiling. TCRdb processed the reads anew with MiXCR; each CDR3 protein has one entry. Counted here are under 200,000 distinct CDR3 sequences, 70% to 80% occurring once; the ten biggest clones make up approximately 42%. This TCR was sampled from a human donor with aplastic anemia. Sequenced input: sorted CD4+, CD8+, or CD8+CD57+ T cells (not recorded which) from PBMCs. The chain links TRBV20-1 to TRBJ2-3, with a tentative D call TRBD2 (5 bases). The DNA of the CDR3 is TGCAGTGCGGGGAGAGGGAGCACAGATACGCAGTATTTT. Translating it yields CSAGRGSTDTQYF.